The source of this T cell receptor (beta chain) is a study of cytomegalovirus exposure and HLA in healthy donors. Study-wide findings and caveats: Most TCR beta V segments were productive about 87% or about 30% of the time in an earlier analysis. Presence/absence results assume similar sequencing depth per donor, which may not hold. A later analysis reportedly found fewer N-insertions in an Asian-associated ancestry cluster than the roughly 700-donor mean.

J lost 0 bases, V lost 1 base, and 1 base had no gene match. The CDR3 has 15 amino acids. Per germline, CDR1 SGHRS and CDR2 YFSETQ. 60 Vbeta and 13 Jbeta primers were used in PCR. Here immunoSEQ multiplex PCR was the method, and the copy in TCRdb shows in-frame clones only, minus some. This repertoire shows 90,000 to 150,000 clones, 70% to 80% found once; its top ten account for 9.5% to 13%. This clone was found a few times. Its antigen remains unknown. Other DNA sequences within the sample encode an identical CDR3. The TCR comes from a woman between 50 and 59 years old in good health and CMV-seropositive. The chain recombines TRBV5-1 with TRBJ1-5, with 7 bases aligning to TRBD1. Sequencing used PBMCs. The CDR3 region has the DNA TGCGCCAGCAGCTTGACAGGGGATAGCAATCAGCCCCAGCATTTT. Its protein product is CASSLTGDSNQPQHF.